The 26 T cell receptor beta chains in this list originate from one sample, sequenced in a study of blood T cell repertoires in COVID-19. The data were produced by immunoSEQ multiplex PCR, yet TCRdb's version contains in-frame clones alone and is incomplete. The profile covers over 250,000 clones, with roughly 87% appearing a single time and about 8.9% taken by the ten largest. Sample: PBMCs or T cells enriched from blood (not recorded which). The source of these receptors is a woman in her late teens or twenties who had recovered from COVID-19.

CDR3 coding DNA: TGTGCCAGCAGCCCTTCGGGACAGCCGAACACTGAAGCTTTCTTT. The encoded protein is CASSPSGQPNTEAFF. V and J are TRBV3-1 (or the pseudogene TRBV3-2) and TRBJ1-1, with TRBD1 matching 7 bases. Trimming removed 4 bases from V and 1 base from J; junction bases left unmatched: 6. The germline V gene encodes CDR1 LGHDT and CDR2 YNNKEL (reference sequence). The CDR3 is 15 residues long.

The rearrangement links TRBV6-5 to TRBJ2-5, with D possibly being TRBD1 (5 bases). The germline V gene has CDR1 MNHEY and CDR2 SVGAGI. This CDR3 contains 13 residues. Trimming removed 6 bases at V and 7 bases at J, with 15 bases between. The CDR3 region is CASSMTAERTQYF. For the CDR3, the DNA is TGTGCCAGCAGCATGACAGCCGAGCGGACCCAGTACTTC.

This rearrangement joins TRBV7-9 to TRBJ1-1; the match to TRBD1 covers 7 bases. Germline V gene data show CDR1 as SEHNR and CDR2 as FQNEAQ (reference sequence). This CDR3 spans 14 amino acids. Trimming cost V 5 bases and J 2 bases; bases outside gene matches: 5. The CDR3 sequence is CASSIRQGNTEAFF. The CDR3 DNA reads TGTGCCAGCAGCATTCGACAGGGTAACACTGAAGCTTTCTTT.

The chain recombines TRBV6-2 or TRBV6-3 with TRBJ1-1; TRBD1 matches 10 bases. Germline V gene sequence: CDR1 MNHEY, CDR2 SVGEGT. V lost 5 bases, J lost 0 bases, and 9 bases stayed unmatched. The CDR3 is 17 amino acids. Here the CDR3 DNA reads TGTGCCAGCAGTCTCCGGACAGGGGGTAGAGTGAACACTGAAGCTTTCTTT. This translates into CASSLRTGGRVNTEAFF.

The rearrangement links TRBV4-3 to TRBJ2-1; TRBD2 matches at 10 bases. Looked up from germline, CDR1 is LGHNA and CDR2 is YSLEER. The CDR3 is 17 amino acids. The J segment lost 2 bases and the V segment lost 3 bases, leaving 7 bases of the junction unmatched. CDR3 coding DNA: TGCGCCAGCAGCCATTTCACAGCGGGAGGGCCCTACAATGAGCAGTTCTTC. Its protein is CASSHFTAGGPYNEQFF.

This chain connects TRBV6-5 to TRBJ1-1, with D perhaps matching TRBD1 (5 bases). This CDR3 has 13 amino acids. V was trimmed by 2 bases and J by 1 base, leaving 5 bases between them. In germline, CDR1 is MNHEY, CDR2 SVGAGI. The CDR3 spells CASSYDRNTEAFF. The CDR3 DNA reads as TGTGCCAGCAGTTACGACAGGAACACTGAAGCTTTCTTT.

The chain carries TRBV5-4 and TRBJ2-6, with D unresolved. The CDR3 contains 16 residues. Deletions cut 0 bases from V and 0 bases from J, with 7 bases between. The germline gives CDR1 SGHNT, CDR2 YYREEE (reference sequence). The CDR3 nucleotides are TGTGCCAGCAGCTTGGACGCGTTCTCTGGGGCCAACGTCCTGACTTTC. Translated, it gives CASSLDAFSGANVLTF.

The chain recombines TRBV4-2 with TRBJ2-7, with D perhaps TRBD1 (5 bases). Looked up from germline, CDR1 is LGHNA and CDR2 is YNFKEQ. V was shortened by 1 base and J by 1 base, with 8 bases between the two germline ends. CDR3 length: 14 amino acids. CDR3 nucleotide sequence: TGTGCCAGCAGCCAAGTCGACAGTTCCTACGAGCAGTACTTC. Translation: CASSQVDSSYEQYF.

This sequence joins TRBV15 and TRBJ2-4; possibly TRBD1 for D (5 bases). The germline V gene encodes CDR1 LNHNV and CDR2 YYDKDF (reference sequence). The ends were cut back, 1 base at V and 7 bases at J, with 11 bases in the middle. The CDR3 spans 14 residues. Written as DNA, the CDR3 is TGTGCCACCAGCAGAGGCAGGGCAATCAACATTCAGTACTTC. It yields the protein CATSRGRAINIQYF.

This clone was picked up a small number of times. The chain links TRBV6-2 or TRBV6-3 to TRBJ2-1; 8 bases align to TRBD1. In germline, CDR1 is MNHEY, CDR2 SVGEGT. The CDR3 is made up of 16 amino acids. V trimming: 2 bases; J trimming: 7 bases; junction bases outside the gene matches: 10. Written as DNA, the CDR3 is TGTGCCAGCAGTTACCACAACAGGGACAGGCTAAATGAGCAGTTCTTC. Protein sequence: CASSYHNRDRLNEQFF.

There are a few counts of this clone. V usage is TRBV28 and J usage is TRBJ1-1; 10 bases fit TRBD1. CDR3 length: 17 amino acids. CDR1 and CDR2 from the germline V gene are MDHEN and SYDVKM. Unmatched junction bases numbered 11, after V lost 6 bases and J lost 1 base. The CDR3 bases are TGTGCCAGCAGCCGCTACCGGACAGGGGGACCGAACACTGAAGCTTTCTTT. The encoded protein is CASSRYRTGGPNTEAFF.

Of note for this clone: A clone one base away is much larger, so this may be a read error. The same CDR3 arises from other DNA sequences in this sample as well. This chain links TRBV5-1 with TRBJ1-1, with no clear D. The germline V gene encodes CDR1 SGHRS and CDR2 YFSETQ. Trimming left V 2 bases short and J 1 base short, with 6 bases between. The CDR3 is made up of 13 amino acids. CDR3 sequence: CASSFPGNTEAFF. DNA of the CDR3: TGCGCCAGCAGCTTTCCAGGGAACACTGAAGCTTTCTTT.

The V gene is TRBV18, the J gene TRBJ1-2; 8 bases match TRBD1. CDR1 is KGHSH and CDR2 is LQKENI in the germline V gene. Trimming removed 3 bases from V and 4 bases from J; junction bases left unmatched: 10. The CDR3 runs to 16 residues. CDR3 loop: CASSPEIGQGSYGYTF. The DNA for the CDR3 is TGTGCCAGCTCACCCGAAATTGGACAGGGAAGCTATGGCTACACCTTC.

The genes are TRBV7-2 and TRBJ2-1, with D perhaps TRBD2 (5 bases). The CDR3 totals 15 residues. Germline lookup yields CDR1 SGHTA and CDR2 FQGNSA. Between the trimmed V and J ends, which lost 8 bases and 3 bases, there was a span of 17 bases. The CDR3: CASGPGISYYNEQFF. The CDR3 DNA follows: TGTGCCAGCGGACCGGGGATCTCTTACTACAATGAGCAGTTCTTC.

The rearrangement links TRBV5-4 to TRBJ2-1; D possibly corresponds to TRBD2 (6 bases). CDR1 is SGHNT and CDR2 is YYREEE in the germline V gene (reference sequence). This CDR3 has 14 amino acids. Trimming shortened V by 0 bases and J by 7 bases, and 11 bases separated the two germline ends. DNA for the CDR3: TGTGCCAGCAGCTTGGACTCGGAGGGGAATGAGCAGTTCTTC. It yields the protein CASSLDSEGNEQFF. Full variable domain (rest looked up from reference TRBV5-4 and TRBJ2-1): ETGVTQSPTHLIKTRGQQVTLRCSSQSGHNTVSWYQQALGQGPQFIFQYYREEENGRGNFPPRFSGLQFPNYSSELNVNALELDDSALYLCASSLDSEGNEQFFGPGTRLTVL.

V is TRBV15 and J is TRBJ2-5; 7 nucleotides match TRBD1. The CDR3 sequence is 18 residues long. Germline assignment: CDR1 LNHNV and CDR2 YYDKDF (reference sequence). V lost 1 base and J lost 5; bases outside the gene matches: 16. Here the CDR3 reads CATSRVLPTGTYTETQYF. As DNA, the CDR3 is TGTGCCACCAGCAGAGTCCTACCGACAGGGACATATACGGAGACCCAGTACTTC.

This clone came up once. This chain connects TRBV5-5 to TRBJ2-3; perhaps TRBD1 as D (5 bases). The ends were cut back, 1 base at V and 3 bases at J, with 15 bases in the middle. Germline V lookup: CDR1 SGHKS, CDR2 YYEKEE (reference sequence). The CDR3 sequence is 16 residues long. This CDR3 is CASSLQGLYRTDTQYF. The CDR3 DNA follows: TGTGCCAGCAGCTTGCAGGGTCTTTACCGGACAGATACGCAGTATTTT.

The chain combines TRBV4-1 with TRBJ2-3; D is possibly TRBD2 (6 bases). CDR3 size: 15 residues. Germline V CDR1 and CDR2: MGHRA, YSYEKL. V lost 1 base and J 6 bases, leaving 14 bases between the germline ends. In nucleotides, the CDR3 is TGCGCCAGCAGCCAAGTGCCGGGGGTCGTTGATACGCAGTATTTT. Translation gives CASSQVPGVVDTQYF.

This chain links TRBV7-9 with TRBJ1-1, with a weak D call TRBD1 (5 bases). V was trimmed by 5 bases and J by 8 bases, leaving 12 bases between them. The CDR3 extends over 12 amino acids. Germline V gives CDR1 SEHNR, CDR2 FQNEAQ (reference sequence). CDR3 protein: CASSPDTREAFF. As DNA, the CDR3 is TGTGCCAGCAGCCCGGACACAAGGGAAGCTTTCTTT.

The chain is built from TRBV21-1 and TRBJ1-2; the D call in the table, TRBD1, was not verified against the DNA. TRBV21-1 is flagged as a pseudogene. CDR3 length: 16 residues. For the CDR3, the DNA is TGTGCCAGCAGCAAACAGGGACAGGACCGGGGGCCGGGGTACACCTTC. Residues: CASSKQGQDRGPGYTF.

This clone has more than one count but fewer than ten. This chain links TRBV9 with TRBJ1-2; TRBD1 matches 7 bases. CDR1 is SGDLS, CDR2 YYNGEE, per germline. The trim removed 3 bases at V and 6 bases at J, leaving 11 bases unmatched. The length of the CDR3 is 15 residues. CDR3 loop: CASSARQGIGHGYTF. The CDR3 DNA reads TGTGCCAGCAGCGCCCGACAGGGAATTGGCCATGGCTACACCTTC.

The chain recombines TRBV2 with TRBJ1-5, with D unresolved. This CDR3 spans 13 amino acids. The V and J ends lost 6 bases and 5 bases respectively, with 11 bases between them. The germline gives CDR1 SNHLY, CDR2 FYNNEI. CDR3 sequence: CASRLHRDQPQHF. In DNA form, the CDR3 reads TGTGCCAGCAGACTTCATAGAGATCAGCCCCAGCATTTT.

The chain combines TRBV28 with TRBJ2-4, with D unclear. Trimming removed 6 bases at V and 1 base at J, with 10 bases between. The CDR3 extends over 14 amino acids. Per germline, CDR1 MDHEN and CDR2 SYDVKM. The CDR3 DNA follows: TGTGCCAGCAGCCCATCTGCGGCCAAAAACATTCAGTACTTC. Encoded protein: CASSPSAAKNIQYF.

This clone has only one observation. This rearrangement joins TRBV5-1 to TRBJ1-1; D not certain. Germline V gene lookup returns CDR1 SGHRS and CDR2 YFSETQ. V lost 4 bases to trimming and J lost 6 bases, with 22 bases between them. CDR3 length equals 16 residues. The CDR3 DNA reads TGCGCCAGCAGCGGAACAGTTCCTCAGGCAATATCTGAAGCTTTCTTT. Amino acid sequence: CASSGTVPQAISEAFF.

The chain recombines TRBV10-3 with TRBJ2-5; perhaps TRBD1 as D (5 bases). CDR1 ENHRY and CDR2 SYGVKD come from the germline V gene. This CDR3 contains 13 residues. Trimming took off 7 bases at V and 5 bases at J, with 14 bases between the two ends. CDR3 nucleotide sequence: TGTGCCATCAATCAGGGTGAGGAGGAGACCCAGTACTTC. Translation: CAINQGEEETQYF.

The V and J genes are TRBV14 and TRBJ2-2, with D possibly being TRBD1 (6 bases). The germline gives CDR1 SGHDN, CDR2 FVKESK. The CDR3 extends over 16 amino acids. With 1 base removed from V and 0 bases from J, the gap between germline ends came to 9 bases. CDR3 sequence (DNA): TGTGCCAGCAGCCAAGGCCAGGGGACGAACACCGGGGAGCTGTTTTTT. The encoded protein is CASSQGQGTNTGELFF.